Below are 11 T cell receptor beta chains sequenced from a single sample in a study of blood T cell repertoires in COVID-19. The protocol was immunoSEQ multiplex PCR, while the TCRdb copy is restricted to in-frame clones and leaves out a portion. Of about 51,000 clones listed, 75% to 90% are singletons. Sequencing input: peripheral blood. All receptors come from a human donor with acute or convalescent COVID-19. The donor label of this sample is uncertain.

The gene calls are TRBV28 and TRBJ2-3, with 9 bases lining up with TRBD1. V shed 6 bases and J 6 bases; nucleotides not matched to a gene: 13. This CDR3 is built from 16 residues. Germline lookup yields CDR1 MDHEN and CDR2 SYDVKM. CDR3 coding DNA: TGTGCCAGCAGACCTATAGGACAGGGGCTGTCGGATACGCAGTATTTT. Protein product: CASRPIGQGLSDTQYF.

The chain employs TRBV6-5 and TRBJ2-2; a possible D gene is TRBD2 (6 bases). V was shortened by 11 bases and J by 0 bases, with 13 bases between the two germline ends. Germline lookup yields CDR1 MNHEY and CDR2 SVGAGI. This CDR3 has 14 amino acids. Here the CDR3 DNA reads TGTGCCGCCGGGCGGGGTACGAACACCGGGGAGCTGTTTTTT. It encodes CAAGRGTNTGELFF.

V is TRBV5-1 and J is TRBJ1-6; maybe TRBD1 (5 bases). Trimming shortened V by 0 bases and J by 10 bases, and 14 bases separated the two germline ends. The germline V gene encodes CDR1 SGHRS and CDR2 YFSETQ. The length of the CDR3 is 15 residues. In nucleotides, the CDR3 is TGCGCCAGCAGCTTGGGGGGGGTGACATTGTCACCCCTCCACTTT. Amino acids: CASSLGGVTLSPLHF.

J is TRBJ2-7 and V is TRBV6-2 or TRBV6-3; D unresolved. Germline V gene lookup returns CDR1 MNHEY and CDR2 SVGEGT. The CDR3 length is 12 residues. With 6 bases removed from V and 3 bases from J, the gap between germline ends came to 9 bases. This chain's CDR3 is CASSSQNYEQYF. CDR3 in DNA: TGTGCCAGCAGCTCCCAAAACTACGAGCAGTACTTC.

The chain joins TRBV5-1 to TRBJ2-3; D is perhaps TRBD2 (6 bases). Germline V gene sequence: CDR1 SGHRS, CDR2 YFSETQ. Trimming stripped 4 bases from V and 0 bases from J, with 12 bases between. The CDR3 length is 15 residues. The CDR3 protein is CASSPPGGSTDTQYF. DNA for the CDR3: TGCGCCAGCAGCCCCCCCGGGGGAAGCACAGATACGCAGTATTTT.

This chain connects TRBV9 to TRBJ2-5; D possibly corresponds to TRBD1 (6 bases). The CDR3 covers 15 residues. Germline values: CDR1 SGDLS, CDR2 YYNGEE. Trimming took 4 bases from V and 3 from J, leaving 16 bases between them. The CDR3 DNA is TGTGCCAGCAGCCCCGAAGACAGGCTCAAAGAGACCCAGTACTTC. This sequence encodes CASSPEDRLKETQYF.

The chain uses TRBV5-5 and TRBJ2-7; 10 positions agree with TRBD1. V shed 4 bases and J 6 bases; nucleotides not matched to a gene: 10. The CDR3 is 15 amino acids. Germline V gene lookup returns CDR1 SGHKS and CDR2 YYEKEE (reference sequence). Written as DNA, the CDR3 is TGTGCCAGCAGCCGACAGGGGGCGACCAACGGCGAGCAGTACTTC. It translates to CASSRQGATNGEQYF.

The V and J genes are TRBV6-2 or TRBV6-3 and TRBJ1-1; maybe TRBD1 (6 bases). The CDR3 covers 14 residues. Trimming removed 2 bases from V and 1 base from J, with 8 bases in between. Germline V gene lookup returns CDR1 MNHEY and CDR2 SVGEGT. The CDR3 loop is CASSYGQPNTEAFF. CDR3 nucleotides: TGTGCCAGCAGTTACGGACAGCCGAACACTGAAGCTTTCTTT.

This chain uses TRBV27 with TRBJ2-3; TRBD2 matches 7 bases. CDR1 is MNHEY and CDR2 is SMNVEV in the germline V gene (reference sequence). The junction had 4 bases not matched to a gene; V was cut back by 6 bases and J by 1 base. The CDR3 has 14 residues. The CDR3 coding sequence is TGTGCCAGCAGACGGGGGGATCGCACAGATACGCAGTATTTT. This sequence encodes CASRRGDRTDTQYF.

The chain combines TRBV30 with TRBJ1-5, with unresolved D. Germline V lookup: CDR1 GTSNPN, CDR2 SVGIG (reference sequence). V shed 0 bases and J shed 7 bases, with 10 bases lying between them. CDR3 length equals 13 residues. The CDR3 region is CAWSVGGYQPQHF. The DNA for the CDR3 is TGTGCCTGGAGTGTTGGAGGGTACCAGCCCCAGCATTTT.

The V call is TRBV28, the J call TRBJ2-1; TRBD1 matches at 8 bases. The CDR3 sequence is 12 residues long. CDR1 is MDHEN and CDR2 is SYDVKM in the germline V gene. J gave up 10 bases and V 6 bases, and 5 bases lay outside the gene matches. CDR3 in DNA: TGTGCCAGCAGGCGACAGGGGTTGGAGCAGTTCTTC. Translation gives CASRRQGLEQFF.